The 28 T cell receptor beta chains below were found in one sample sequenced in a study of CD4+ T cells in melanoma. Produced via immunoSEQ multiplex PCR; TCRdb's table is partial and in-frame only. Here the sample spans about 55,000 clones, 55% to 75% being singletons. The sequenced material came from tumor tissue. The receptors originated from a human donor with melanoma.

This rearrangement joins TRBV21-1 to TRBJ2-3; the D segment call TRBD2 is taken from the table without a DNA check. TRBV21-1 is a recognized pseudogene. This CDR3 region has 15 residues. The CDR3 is CASSDYLPSTDTQYF. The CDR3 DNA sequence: TGTGCCAGCAGCGACTATTTACCTAGCACAGATACGCAGTATTTT.

The CDR3 spells CASSGAWRDTQYF. As DNA, the CDR3 is TGCGCCAGCAGTGGTGCGTGGCGAGATACGCAGTATTTT. This rearrangement joins TRBV10-2 to TRBJ2-3; D remains ambiguous. Germline values: CDR1 WSHSY, CDR2 SAAADI. Trimming stripped 4 bases from V and 5 bases from J, with 10 bases between. The CDR3 is 13 residues long.

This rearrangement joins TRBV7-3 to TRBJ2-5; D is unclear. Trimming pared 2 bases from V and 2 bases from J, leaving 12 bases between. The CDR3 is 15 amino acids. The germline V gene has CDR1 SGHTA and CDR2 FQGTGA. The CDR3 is CASSLGLTRQETQYF. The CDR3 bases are TGTGCCAGCAGCTTAGGGCTGACGCGACAAGAGACCCAGTACTTC.

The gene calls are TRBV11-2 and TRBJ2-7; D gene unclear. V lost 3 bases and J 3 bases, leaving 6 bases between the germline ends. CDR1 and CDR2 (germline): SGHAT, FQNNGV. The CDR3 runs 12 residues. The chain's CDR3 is CASSFPGYEQYF. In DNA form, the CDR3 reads TGTGCCAGCAGCTTCCCCGGCTACGAGCAGTACTTC.

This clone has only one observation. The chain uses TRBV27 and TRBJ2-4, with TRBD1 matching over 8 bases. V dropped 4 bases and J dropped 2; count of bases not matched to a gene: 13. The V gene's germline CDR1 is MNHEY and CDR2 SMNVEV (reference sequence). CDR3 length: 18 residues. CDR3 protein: CASSSTMRTGLTKNIQYF. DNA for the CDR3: TGTGCCAGCAGTTCAACGATGAGGACAGGGTTGACCAAAAACATTCAGTACTTC.

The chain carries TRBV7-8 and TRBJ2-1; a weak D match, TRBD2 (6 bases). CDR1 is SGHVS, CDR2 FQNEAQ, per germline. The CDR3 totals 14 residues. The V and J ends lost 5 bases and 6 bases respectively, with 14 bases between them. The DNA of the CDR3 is TGTGCCAGCAGCGGCGGGGAGCCTCCCAATGAGCAGTTCTTC. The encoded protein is CASSGGEPPNEQFF.

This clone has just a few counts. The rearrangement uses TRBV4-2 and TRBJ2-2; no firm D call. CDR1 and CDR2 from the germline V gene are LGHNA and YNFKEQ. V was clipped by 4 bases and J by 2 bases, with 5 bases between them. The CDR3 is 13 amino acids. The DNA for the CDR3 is TGTGCCAGCAGCCTCCCAAACACCGGGGAGCTGTTTTTT. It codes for CASSLPNTGELFF.

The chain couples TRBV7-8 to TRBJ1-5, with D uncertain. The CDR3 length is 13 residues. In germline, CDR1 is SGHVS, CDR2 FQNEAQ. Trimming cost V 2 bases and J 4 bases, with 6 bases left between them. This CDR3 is CASSLQGNQPQHF. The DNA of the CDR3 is TGTGCCAGCAGCTTACAAGGTAATCAGCCCCAGCATTTT.

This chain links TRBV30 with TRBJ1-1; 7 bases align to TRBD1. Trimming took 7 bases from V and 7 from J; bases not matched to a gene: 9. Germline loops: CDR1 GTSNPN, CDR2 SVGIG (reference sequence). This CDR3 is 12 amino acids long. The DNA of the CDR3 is TGTGCCTATTTAACAGGGGTTTTTGAAGCTTTCTTT. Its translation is CAYLTGVFEAFF.

This CDR3 reads CASSLNAAGANVLTF. The CDR3 nucleotides are TGTGCCAGCAGCCTCAACGCGGCAGGGGCCAACGTCCTGACTTTC. V and J are TRBV7-2 and TRBJ2-6; D is uncertain. In germline, CDR1 is SGHTA, CDR2 FQGNSA. CDR3 length: 15 amino acids. V shed 5 bases and J shed 4 bases, with 12 bases lying between them.

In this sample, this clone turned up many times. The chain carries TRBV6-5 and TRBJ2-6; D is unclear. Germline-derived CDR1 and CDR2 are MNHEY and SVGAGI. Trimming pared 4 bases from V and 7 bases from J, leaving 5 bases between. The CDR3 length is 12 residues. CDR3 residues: CASSSRANVLTF. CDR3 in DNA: TGTGCCAGCAGTTCCCGAGCCAACGTCCTGACTTTC.

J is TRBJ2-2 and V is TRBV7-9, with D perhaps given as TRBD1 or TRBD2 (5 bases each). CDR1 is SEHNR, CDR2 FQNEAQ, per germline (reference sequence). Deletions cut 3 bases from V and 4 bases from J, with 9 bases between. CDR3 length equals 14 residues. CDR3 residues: CASSLRGGTGELFF. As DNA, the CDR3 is TGTGCCAGCAGCTTGAGGGGTGGCACCGGGGAGCTGTTTTTT.

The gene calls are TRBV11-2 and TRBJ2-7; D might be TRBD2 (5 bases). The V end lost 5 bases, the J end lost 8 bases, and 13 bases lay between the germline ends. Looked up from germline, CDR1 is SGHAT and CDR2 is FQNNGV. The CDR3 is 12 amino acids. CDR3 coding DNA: TGTGCCAGCAGCCAAGGACTTTGGCAGCAGTACTTC. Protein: CASSQGLWQQYF.

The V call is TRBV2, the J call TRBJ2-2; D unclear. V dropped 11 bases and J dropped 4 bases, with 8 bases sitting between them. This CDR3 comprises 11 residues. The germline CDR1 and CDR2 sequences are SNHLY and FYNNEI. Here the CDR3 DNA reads TGTGCCCCCATCGCCACCGGGGAGCTGTTTTTT. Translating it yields CAPIATGELFF.

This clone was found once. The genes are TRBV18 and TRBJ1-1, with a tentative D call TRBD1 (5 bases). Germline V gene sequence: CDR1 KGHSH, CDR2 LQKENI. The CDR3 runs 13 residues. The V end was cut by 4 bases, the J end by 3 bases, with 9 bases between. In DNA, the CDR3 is TGTGCCAGCTCACAGGGACTCGACACTGAAGCTTTCTTT. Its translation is CASSQGLDTEAFF. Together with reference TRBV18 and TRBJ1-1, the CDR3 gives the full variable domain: NAGVMQNPRHLVRRRGQEARLRCSPMKGHSHVYWYRQLPEEGLKFMVYLQKENIIDESGMPKERFSAEFPKEGPSILRIQQVVRGDSAAYFCASSQGLDTEAFFGQGTRLTVV.

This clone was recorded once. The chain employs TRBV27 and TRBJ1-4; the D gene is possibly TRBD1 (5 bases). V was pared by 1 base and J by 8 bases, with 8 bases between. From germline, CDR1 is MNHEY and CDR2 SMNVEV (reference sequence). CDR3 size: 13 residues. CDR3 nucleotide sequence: TGTGCCAGCAGTTTATGGCAGGGAGAAAAACTGTTTTTT. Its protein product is CASSLWQGEKLFF.

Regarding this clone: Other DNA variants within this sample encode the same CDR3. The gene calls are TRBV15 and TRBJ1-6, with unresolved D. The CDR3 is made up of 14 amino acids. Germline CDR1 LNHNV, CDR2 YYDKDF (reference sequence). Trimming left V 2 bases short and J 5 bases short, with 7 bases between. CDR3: CATSRQRDNSPLHF. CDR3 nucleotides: TGTGCCACCAGCAGACAGAGAGATAATTCACCCCTCCACTTT.

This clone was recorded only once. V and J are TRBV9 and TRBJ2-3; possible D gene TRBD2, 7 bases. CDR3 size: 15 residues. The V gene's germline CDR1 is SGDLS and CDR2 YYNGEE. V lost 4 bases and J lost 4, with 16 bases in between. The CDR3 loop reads CASSLRGGGADTQYF. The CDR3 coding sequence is TGTGCCAGCAGCCTGCGAGGGGGAGGGGCAGATACGCAGTATTTT.

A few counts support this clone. CDR3 DNA sequence: TGTGCCAGCAGTCCGAGCAGCACCCAGCATTTT. Translating gives CASSPSSTQHF. J is TRBJ1-5 and V is TRBV6-6, with no clear D. Germline CDR1 reads MNHNY; CDR2 reads SVGAGI (reference sequence). Trimming stripped 5 bases from V and 11 bases from J, with 10 bases between. The CDR3 runs to 11 residues.

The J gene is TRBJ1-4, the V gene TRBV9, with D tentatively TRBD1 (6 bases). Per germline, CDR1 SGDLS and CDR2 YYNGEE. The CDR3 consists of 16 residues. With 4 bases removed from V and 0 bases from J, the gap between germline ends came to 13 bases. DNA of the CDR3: TGTGCCAGCAGCCCCAGGGGACTATCAACTAATGAAAAACTGTTTTTT. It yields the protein CASSPRGLSTNEKLFF.

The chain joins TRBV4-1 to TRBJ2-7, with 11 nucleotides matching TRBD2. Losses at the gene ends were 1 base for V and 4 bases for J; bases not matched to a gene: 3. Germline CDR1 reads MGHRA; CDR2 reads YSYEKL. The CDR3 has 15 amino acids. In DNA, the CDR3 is TGCGCCAGCAGCCAAGCGACTAGCGGGGAATACGAGCAGTACTTC. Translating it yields CASSQATSGEYEQYF.

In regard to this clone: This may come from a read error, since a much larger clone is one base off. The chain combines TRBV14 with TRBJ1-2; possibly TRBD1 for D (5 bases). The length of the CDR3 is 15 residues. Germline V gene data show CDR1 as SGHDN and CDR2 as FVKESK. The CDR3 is CANSQADSLLRGYTF. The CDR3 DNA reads TGTGCCAACAGCCAAGCCGACAGTTTATTGCGTGGCTACACCTTC. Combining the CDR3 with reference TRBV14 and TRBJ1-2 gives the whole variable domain EAGVTQFPSHSVIEKGQTVTLRCDPISGHDNLYWYRRVMGKEIKFLLHFVKESKQDESGMPNNRFLAERTGGTYSTLKVQPAELEDSGVYFCANSQADSLLRGYTFGSGTRLTVV.

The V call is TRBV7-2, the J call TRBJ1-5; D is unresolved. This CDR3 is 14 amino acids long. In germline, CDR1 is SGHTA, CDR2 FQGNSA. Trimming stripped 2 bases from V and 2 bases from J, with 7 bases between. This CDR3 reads CASSLYQGNQPQHF. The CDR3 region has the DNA TGTGCCAGCAGCTTATACCAGGGCAATCAGCCCCAGCATTTT.

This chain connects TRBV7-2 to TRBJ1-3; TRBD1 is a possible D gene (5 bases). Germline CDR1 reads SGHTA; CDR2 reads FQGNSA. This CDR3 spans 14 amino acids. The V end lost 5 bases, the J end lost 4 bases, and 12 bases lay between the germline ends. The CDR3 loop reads CASSRGVFGNTIYF. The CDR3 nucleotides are TGTGCCAGCAGCCGAGGGGTATTCGGAAACACCATATATTTT.

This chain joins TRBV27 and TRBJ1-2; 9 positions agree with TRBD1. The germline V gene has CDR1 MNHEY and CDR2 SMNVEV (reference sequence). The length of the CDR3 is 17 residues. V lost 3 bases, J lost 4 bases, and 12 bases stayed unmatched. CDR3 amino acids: CASSFGSGGQGLYGYTF. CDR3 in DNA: TGTGCCAGCAGTTTCGGGAGCGGGGGACAGGGCCTCTATGGCTACACCTTC.

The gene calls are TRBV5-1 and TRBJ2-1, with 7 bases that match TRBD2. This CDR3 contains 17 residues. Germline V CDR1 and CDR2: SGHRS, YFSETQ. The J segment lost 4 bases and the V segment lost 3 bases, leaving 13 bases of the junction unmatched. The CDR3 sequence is CASSSTLMGGGYNEQFF. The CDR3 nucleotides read TGCGCCAGCAGCTCGACCCTGATGGGCGGGGGTTACAATGAGCAGTTCTTC.

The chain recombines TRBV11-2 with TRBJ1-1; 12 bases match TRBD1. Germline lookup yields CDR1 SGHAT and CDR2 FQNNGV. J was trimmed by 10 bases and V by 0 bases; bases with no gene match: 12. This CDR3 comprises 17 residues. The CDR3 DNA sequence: TGTGCCAGCAGCTTAGATCTATTGGGACAGGGGGCTAAGTCAGCTTTCTTT. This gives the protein CASSLDLLGQGAKSAFF.

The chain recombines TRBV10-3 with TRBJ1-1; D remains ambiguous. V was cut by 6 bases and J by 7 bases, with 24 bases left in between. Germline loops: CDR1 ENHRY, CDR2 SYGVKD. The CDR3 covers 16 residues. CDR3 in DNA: TGTGCCATCAGGGAGCACCCCGCGCCCGCAGGCGGTGAAGCTTTCTTT. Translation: CAIREHPAPAGGEAFF.